What follows are 31 T cell receptor beta chains derived from one specimen sequenced in a study of blood T cell repertoires in COVID-19 (dated by TCRdb to the early 2020s). The library relied on the immunoSEQ multiplex PCR assay. The clones in this table, taken by TCRdb from immuneACCESS, are in-frame only. Not every clone is retained; where verified, under half of the shortfall comes from an unresolved V gene, and the cause of the rest is unknown. The sample table holds approximately 670,000 clones, of which 80% to 90% were seen once. The ten most abundant clones make up roughly 0.25% of the sample. Sequences were obtained from peripheral blood. These receptors came from a woman under 30 with acute or convalescent COVID-19.

About this clone: The sample contains more than one DNA sequence encoding this CDR3. This chain's CDR3 is CASSVDPAGGREQYF. In nucleotides, the CDR3 is TGTGCCAGCAGCGTAGATCCAGCGGGGGGGCGCGAGCAGTACTTC. The chain combines TRBV9 with TRBJ2-7, with 10 bases that match TRBD2. The CDR3 is made up of 15 amino acids. V lost 0 bases to trimming and J lost 6 bases; unmatched junction nucleotides: 6. Germline V gene sequence: CDR1 SGDLS, CDR2 YYNGEE.

The chain couples TRBV7-2 to TRBJ2-7; possible D gene TRBD1, 5 bases. CDR1 is SGHTA and CDR2 is FQGNSA in the germline V gene. Deletions cut 3 bases from V and 3 bases from J, with 12 bases between. This CDR3 has 14 residues. CDR3 residues: CASSFFRGIYEQYF. CDR3 sequence (DNA): TGTGCCAGCAGCTTCTTTAGGGGAATCTACGAGCAGTACTTC.

This rearrangement joins TRBV3-1 (or the pseudogene TRBV3-2) to TRBJ1-4; tentatively, D is TRBD1 (5 bases). CDR3 length: 16 amino acids. Germline CDR1 is LGHDT and CDR2 is YNNKEL (reference sequence). The ends were cut back, 1 base at V and 5 bases at J, with 14 bases in the middle. This CDR3 reads CASSQAQGTRNEKLFF. The CDR3 region has the DNA TGTGCCAGCAGCCAAGCCCAGGGTACCCGAAATGAAAAACTGTTTTTT.

This chain connects TRBV5-1 to TRBJ1-2; 8 nucleotides align to TRBD1. After removal of 3 bases from V and 4 bases from J, the junction contained 5 bases not matched to a gene. The CDR3 length is 14 residues. CDR1 and CDR2 (germline): SGHRS, YFSETQ. DNA of the CDR3: TGCGCCAGCAGCTCAGGGGGCGCATTCTATGGCTACACCTTC. Amino acids: CASSSGGAFYGYTF. Full variable domain (rest looked up from reference TRBV5-1 and TRBJ1-2): KAGVTQTPRYLIKTRGQQVTLSCSPISGHRSVSWYQQTPGQGLQFLFEYFSETQRNKGNFPGRFSGRQFSNSRSEMNVSTLELGDSALYLCASSSGGAFYGYTFGSGTRLTVV.

The chain uses TRBV9 and TRBJ1-2, with no clear D. V was trimmed by 4 bases and J by 0 bases, leaving 10 bases between them. The CDR3 runs to 14 residues. Germline-derived CDR1 and CDR2 are SGDLS and YYNGEE. In DNA form, the CDR3 reads TGTGCCAGCAGCATCACTATAGCTAACTATGGCTACACCTTC. Translation gives CASSITIANYGYTF.

This chain links TRBV30 with TRBJ1-1; TRBD1 agrees at 7 bases. The CDR3 sequence is 16 residues long. J was trimmed by 1 base and V by 3 bases; bases with no gene match: 11. In germline, CDR1 is GTSNPN, CDR2 SVGIG (reference sequence). DNA of the CDR3: TGTGCCTGGAGACAGGGGAATCGGTTACGGAACACTGAAGCTTTCTTT. Translating gives CAWRQGNRLRNTEAFF.

The genes are TRBV10-3 and TRBJ2-2; 7 bases align to TRBD2. This CDR3 is 16 amino acids long. Germline CDR1 reads ENHRY; CDR2 reads SYGVKD. V lost 10 bases, J lost 0 bases, and 11 bases stayed unmatched. The CDR3 loop reads CATAGAGDSNTGELFF. CDR3 DNA: TGTGCCACAGCCGGTGCGGGGGACTCGAACACCGGGGAGCTGTTTTTT.

This rearrangement joins TRBV6-1 to TRBJ1-4; no clear D gene. The CDR3 contains 15 residues. The germline V gene encodes CDR1 MNHNS and CDR2 SASEGT. V shed 2 bases and J shed 6 bases, with 13 bases lying between them. The CDR3 bases are TGTGCCAGCAGTGAACTGATCGGCGGGGATGAAAAACTGTTTTTT. Amino acids: CASSELIGGDEKLFF.

The J gene is TRBJ1-1, the V gene TRBV9; TRBD1 matches 9 bases. Germline assignment: CDR1 SGDLS and CDR2 YYNGEE. The CDR3 sequence is 14 residues long. The J segment lost 7 bases and the V segment lost 2 bases, leaving 6 bases of the junction unmatched. CDR3 protein: CASSVGGQGLEAFF. Here the CDR3 DNA reads TGTGCCAGCAGCGTTGGGGGACAGGGCCTTGAAGCTTTCTTT.

The chain has TRBV14 and TRBJ2-1; D gene ambiguous. The V and J ends lost 4 bases and 4 bases respectively, with 8 bases between them. The germline CDR1 and CDR2 sequences are SGHDN and FVKESK. The length of the CDR3 is 13 residues. The CDR3 region is CASSLLEYNEQFF. The DNA of the CDR3 is TGTGCCAGCAGCCTTCTAGAATACAATGAGCAGTTCTTC.

J is TRBJ2-7 and V is TRBV5-4; 7 positions agree with TRBD1. The CDR3 is made up of 15 amino acids. The junction had 3 bases not matched to a gene; V was cut back by 0 bases and J by 0 bases. CDR1 is SGHNT and CDR2 is YYREEE in the germline V gene (reference sequence). The CDR3 nucleotides read TGTGCCAGCAGCTTGGTGGGACAGAACTCCTACGAGCAGTACTTC. Translated, it gives CASSLVGQNSYEQYF.

The V gene is TRBV14, the J gene TRBJ2-7; D possibly corresponds to TRBD1 (7 bases). The CDR3 totals 15 residues. Trimming took 3 bases from V and 7 from J, leaving 19 bases between them. The germline V gene has CDR1 SGHDN and CDR2 FVKESK. CDR3 sequence reads: CASSHSSFAGGEQYF. The DNA of the CDR3 is TGTGCCAGCAGCCATTCGTCGTTTGCAGGGGGGGAGCAGTACTTC.

This chain uses TRBV7-9 with TRBJ1-3; D is undetermined. Germline V gene data show CDR1 as SEHNR and CDR2 as FQNEAQ (reference sequence). CDR3 length: 16 residues. V lost 3 bases and J lost 2, with 14 bases in between. The CDR3 sequence: CASSFSLRTTGNTIYF. In nucleotides, the CDR3 is TGTGCCAGCAGCTTCTCATTAAGGACTACTGGAAACACCATATATTTT.

The chain joins TRBV7-6 to TRBJ1-1; a possible D gene is TRBD1 (5 bases). Germline CDR1 and CDR2: SGHVS and FNYEAQ. V was pared by 4 bases and J by 2 bases, with 17 bases between. The CDR3 totals 16 residues. CDR3 sequence (DNA): TGTGCCAGCAGCTCCAGGGAAGGGTTAGGAAACACTGAAGCTTTCTTT. This sequence encodes CASSSREGLGNTEAFF.

This rearrangement joins TRBV7-3 to TRBJ2-1, with TRBD1 matching 10 bases. Germline V gives CDR1 SGHTA, CDR2 FQGTGA. The CDR3 sequence is 14 residues long. V trimming: 2 bases; J trimming: 6 bases; junction bases outside the gene matches: 1. The DNA of the CDR3 is TGTGCCAGCAGCTTAGGGACAGGGGCCAATGAGCAGTTCTTC. It is translated as CASSLGTGANEQFF.

V and J are TRBV3-1 (or the pseudogene TRBV3-2) and TRBJ1-5; 8 nucleotides align to TRBD1. This CDR3 spans 17 amino acids. Per germline, CDR1 LGHDT and CDR2 YNNKEL (reference sequence). V lost 1 base, J lost 4 bases, and 9 bases stayed unmatched. The CDR3: CASSQGMRTGRNQPQHF. The DNA of the CDR3 is TGTGCCAGCAGCCAAGGAATGAGGACAGGGCGAAATCAGCCCCAGCATTTT.

This clone was observed once. This chain uses TRBV5-1 with TRBJ2-4; D unclear. V shed 4 bases and J shed 2 bases, with 19 bases lying between them. This CDR3 is 17 amino acids long. Germline CDR1 SGHRS, CDR2 YFSETQ. CDR3 nucleotide sequence: TGCGCCAGCAGCCCGAAGGAACTTGAGGCGTCCAAAAACATTCAGTACTTC. It yields the protein CASSPKELEASKNIQYF.

The V call is TRBV30, the J call TRBJ1-1; tentatively, D is TRBD1 (5 bases). Between the trimmed V and J ends, which lost 2 bases and 1 base, there was a span of 8 bases. The CDR3 runs to 13 residues. CDR1 and CDR2 from the germline V gene are GTSNPN and SVGIG (reference sequence). The CDR3 sequence is CAWSPDRNTEAFF. The CDR3 bases are TGTGCCTGGAGTCCTGACAGGAACACTGAAGCTTTCTTT.

The J gene is TRBJ2-1, the V gene TRBV30, with 10 positions matching TRBD2. Losses at the gene ends were 4 bases for V and 8 bases for J; bases not matched to a gene: 8. The CDR3 is made up of 14 amino acids. Germline CDR1 and CDR2: GTSNPN and SVGIG (reference sequence). CDR3 nucleotides: TGTGCCTGGAACGCGGGACTAGCGTCGCATGAGCAGTTCTTC. Protein sequence: CAWNAGLASHEQFF. Filled out from reference TRBV30 and TRBJ2-1, the complete variable domain reads SQTIHQWPATLVQPVGSPLSLECTVEGTSNPNLYWYRQAAGRGLQLLFYSVGIGQISSEVPQNLSASRPQDRQFILSSKKLLLSDSGFYLCAWNAGLASHEQFFGPGTRLTVL.

The rearrangement uses TRBV6-5 and TRBJ1-6; 9 bases align to TRBD1. The CDR3 extends over 12 amino acids. CDR1 MNHEY and CDR2 SVGAGI come from the germline V gene. The CDR3 nucleotides read TGTGTCGGGGGGACAGGGAATTCACCCCTCCACTTT. This translates into CVGGTGNSPLHF.

In this sample, this clone turned up a few times. The chain combines TRBV18 with TRBJ1-1, with TRBD1 matching 8 bases. V shed 6 bases, J shed 0 bases, and the junction held 6 bases outside the gene matches. This CDR3 is built from 15 residues. Germline V gives CDR1 KGHSH, CDR2 LQKENI. The CDR3 loop reads CASSRQGTMNTEAFF. CDR3 nucleotides: TGTGCCAGCTCGCGACAGGGGACGATGAACACTGAAGCTTTCTTT.

This chain links TRBV28 with TRBJ1-4; D unresolved. Germline assignment: CDR1 MDHEN and CDR2 SYDVKM. V was trimmed by 0 bases and J by 1 base, leaving 6 bases between them. The CDR3 totals 15 residues. CDR3 in amino acids: CASSLWRGTNEKLFF. The DNA for the CDR3 is TGTGCCAGCAGTTTATGGCGGGGAACTAATGAAAAACTGTTTTTT.

This chain connects TRBV24-1 to TRBJ1-5, with D perhaps TRBD1 (5 bases). This CDR3 contains 14 residues. V lost 3 bases to trimming and J lost 4 bases, with 9 bases between them. Germline assignment: CDR1 KGHDR and CDR2 SFDVKD. The CDR3 sequence is CATSDTPGNQPQHF. DNA for the CDR3: TGTGCCACCAGTGATACCCCAGGGAATCAGCCCCAGCATTTT.

This chain's CDR3 is CASSVGRTVPWEKLFF. The CDR3, as DNA: TGTGCCAGCAGCGTAGGACGGACAGTCCCTTGGGAAAAACTGTTTTTT. The chain joins TRBV9 to TRBJ1-4, with D perhaps TRBD1 (6 bases). The germline V and J ends were trimmed by 0 bases and 8 bases, with 17 bases remaining between them. Germline V gene sequence: CDR1 SGDLS, CDR2 YYNGEE. CDR3 length equals 16 residues.

The chain employs TRBV25-1 and TRBJ2-5, with D hard to call. The CDR3 has 15 amino acids. V was cut by 1 base and J by 5 bases, with 14 bases left in between. CDR1 MGHDK and CDR2 SYGVNS come from the germline V gene. The CDR3 loop reads CASSEFRPVGETQYF. The CDR3 DNA reads TGTGCCAGCAGTGAATTCCGCCCCGTCGGGGAGACCCAGTACTTC.

The CDR3, as DNA: TGCAGCGTCCAGGGAACTGAAGCTTTCTTT. It yields the protein CSVQGTEAFF. This chain uses TRBV29-1 with TRBJ1-1; tentative D call: TRBD1 (5 bases). The V gene's germline CDR1 is SQVTM and CDR2 ANQGSEA. With 6 bases removed from V and 5 bases from J, the gap between germline ends came to 7 bases. The CDR3 contains 10 residues.

The chain uses TRBV27 and TRBJ2-3; TRBD1 agrees at 9 bases. Unmatched junction bases numbered 14, after V lost 7 bases and J lost 0 bases. CDR1 MNHEY and CDR2 SMNVEV come from the germline V gene (reference sequence). The CDR3 is made up of 18 amino acids. The CDR3: CASKVLGQGLTSTDTQYF. The CDR3 DNA sequence: TGTGCCAGCAAAGTTTTGGGACAGGGACTAACTAGCACAGATACGCAGTATTTT.

The rearrangement uses TRBV11-3 and TRBJ2-1; D gene uncertain. Trimming took 5 bases from V and 6 from J, leaving 8 bases between them. Germline V CDR1 and CDR2: SGHNT, YENEEA. The length of the CDR3 is 12 residues. Written as DNA, the CDR3 is TGTGCCAGCAGCACCGACTCCAATGAGCAGTTCTTC. Amino acid sequence: CASSTDSNEQFF.

This chain joins TRBV6-6 and TRBJ1-2; TRBD1 aligns across 10 bases. Germline V gene data show CDR1 as MNHNY and CDR2 as SVGAGI (reference sequence). Trimming at V came to 2 bases and at J to 7 bases, leaving 7 bases not matched to a gene. CDR3 length: 15 residues. The CDR3: CASSYRGTGAPGYTF. The CDR3, as DNA: TGTGCCAGCAGTTACAGAGGGACAGGGGCACCTGGCTACACCTTC.

The V and J genes are TRBV6-5 and TRBJ1-1; D is unclear. The CDR3 is 13 residues long. Germline loops: CDR1 MNHEY, CDR2 SVGAGI. With 9 bases removed from V and 1 base from J, the gap between germline ends came to 12 bases. Here the CDR3 reads CASYLVRNTEAFF. CDR3 in DNA: TGTGCCAGTTACCTAGTCCGGAACACTGAAGCTTTCTTT.

The CDR3 sequence is CAISDRGTEAFF. The CDR3 DNA follows: TGTGCCATCAGTGACAGGGGCACTGAAGCTTTCTTT. V gene TRBV10-3 combines with J gene TRBJ1-1, with D tentatively TRBD1 (6 bases). Trimming took off 3 bases at V and 4 bases at J, with 6 bases between the two ends. This CDR3 comprises 12 residues. The germline V gene has CDR1 ENHRY and CDR2 SYGVKD.